This T cell receptor (beta chain) was sequenced during a study of PD-1 blockade in mismatch repair-deficient tumors. About the research overall: Patients had more than ten mismatch repair-deficient cancer types, all previously treated and progressing.

All patients were mismatch repair deficient, assessed by either PCR or immunohistochemistry. TCR sequencing covered a few patients who responded to pembrolizumab. With 5 bases clipped from V and 9 bases from J, the junction kept 7 bases outside the gene matches. This CDR3 spans 15 amino acids. Germline V gives CDR1 MDHEN, CDR2 SYDVKM. For this clone: Its antigen is still unknown.

Assay: immunoSEQ multiplex PCR; the TCRdb copy retains only in-frame clones and omits some. Of 15,000 to 20,000 clones in the sample, over 75% were seen once. General observations from the study: Tumor-resident clones, often undetectable pretreatment in blood, expanded then contracted after pembrolizumab.

The material was PBMCs, obtained roughly 24 weeks after starting pembrolizumab. The sequence came from an adult with mismatch repair-deficient cancer. V is TRBV28 and J is TRBJ2-1, with 13 bases matching TRBD2. The CDR3 bases are TGTGCCAGCAGTCAACTAGCGGGAGGGCCGGGTGAGCAGTTCTTC. The encoded protein is CASSQLAGGPGEQFF.